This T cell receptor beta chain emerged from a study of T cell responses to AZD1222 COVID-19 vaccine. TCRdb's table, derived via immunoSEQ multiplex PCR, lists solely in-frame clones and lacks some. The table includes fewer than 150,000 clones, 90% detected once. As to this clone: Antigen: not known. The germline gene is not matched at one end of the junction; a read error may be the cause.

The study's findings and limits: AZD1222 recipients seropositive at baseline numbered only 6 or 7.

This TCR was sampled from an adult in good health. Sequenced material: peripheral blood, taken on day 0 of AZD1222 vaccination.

The CDR3 DNA sequence: TGTGCTAGCAGCCTCCTGCCGGGACAGGGTGTTGGAGATACGCAGTATTTT. Its protein product is CASSLLPGQGVGDTQYF. The chain links TRBV7-7 to TRBJ2-3, with 9 bases matching TRBD1. Germline-derived CDR1 and CDR2 are SSHAT and FNYEAQ (reference sequence). This CDR3 region has 17 residues.